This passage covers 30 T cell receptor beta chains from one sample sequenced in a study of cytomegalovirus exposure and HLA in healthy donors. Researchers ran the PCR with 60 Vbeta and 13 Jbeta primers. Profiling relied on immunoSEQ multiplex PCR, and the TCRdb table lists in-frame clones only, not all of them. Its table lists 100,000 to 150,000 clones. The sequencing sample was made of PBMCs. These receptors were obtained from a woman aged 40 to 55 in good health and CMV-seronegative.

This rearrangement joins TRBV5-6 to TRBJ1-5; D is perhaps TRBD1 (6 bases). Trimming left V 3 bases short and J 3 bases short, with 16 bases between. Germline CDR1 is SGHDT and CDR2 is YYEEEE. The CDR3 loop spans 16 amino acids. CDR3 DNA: TGTGCCAGCAGCTCGACTACAGGGCTTACCAATCAGCCCCAGCATTTT. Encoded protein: CASSSTTGLTNQPQHF.

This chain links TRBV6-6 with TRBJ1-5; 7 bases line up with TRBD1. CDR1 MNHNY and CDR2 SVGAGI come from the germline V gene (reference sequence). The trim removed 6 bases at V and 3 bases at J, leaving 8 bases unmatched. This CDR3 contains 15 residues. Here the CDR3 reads CASSLIGTDNQPQHF. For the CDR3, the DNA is TGTGCCAGCAGCCTAATAGGGACAGACAATCAGCCCCAGCATTTT.

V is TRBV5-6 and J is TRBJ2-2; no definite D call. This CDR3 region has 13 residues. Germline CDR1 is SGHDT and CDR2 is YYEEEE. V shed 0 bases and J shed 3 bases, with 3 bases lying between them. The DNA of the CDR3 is TGTGCCAGCAGCTTGGTATACACCGGGGAGCTGTTTTTT. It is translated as CASSLVYTGELFF.

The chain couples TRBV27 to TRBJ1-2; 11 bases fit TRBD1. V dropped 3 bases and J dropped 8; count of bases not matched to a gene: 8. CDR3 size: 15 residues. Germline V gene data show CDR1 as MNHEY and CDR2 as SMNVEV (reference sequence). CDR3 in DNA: TGTGCCAGCAGTTTGGTAGGGACAGGGGGATCGGGCTACACCTTC. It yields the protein CASSLVGTGGSGYTF.

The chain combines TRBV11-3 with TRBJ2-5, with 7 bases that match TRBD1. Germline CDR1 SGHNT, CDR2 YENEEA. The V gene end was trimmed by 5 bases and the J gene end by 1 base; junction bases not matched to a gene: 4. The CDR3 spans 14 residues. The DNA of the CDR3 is TGTGCCAGCAGCCTAAGGGACAGCCAAGAGACCCAGTACTTC. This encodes CASSLRDSQETQYF.

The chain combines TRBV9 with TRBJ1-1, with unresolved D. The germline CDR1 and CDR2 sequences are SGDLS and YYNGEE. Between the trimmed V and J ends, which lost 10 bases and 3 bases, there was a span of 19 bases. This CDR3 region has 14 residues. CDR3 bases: TGTGCCCCCGAATGGAGGGTGGGCGACACTGAAGCTTTCTTT. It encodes CAPEWRVGDTEAFF.

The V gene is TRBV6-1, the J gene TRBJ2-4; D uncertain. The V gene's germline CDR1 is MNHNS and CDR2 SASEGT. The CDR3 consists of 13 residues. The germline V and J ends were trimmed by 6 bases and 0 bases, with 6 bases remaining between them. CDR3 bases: TGTGCCAGCAGCCAGGAAGCCAAAAACATTCAGTACTTC. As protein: CASSQEAKNIQYF.

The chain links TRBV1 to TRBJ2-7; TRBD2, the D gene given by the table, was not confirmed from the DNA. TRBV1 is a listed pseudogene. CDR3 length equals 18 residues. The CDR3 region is CTSSPSCWLAGGSYEQYF. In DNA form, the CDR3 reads TGCACCAGCAGTCCCAGTTGTTGGCTAGCGGGGGGCTCCTACGAGCAGTACTTC.

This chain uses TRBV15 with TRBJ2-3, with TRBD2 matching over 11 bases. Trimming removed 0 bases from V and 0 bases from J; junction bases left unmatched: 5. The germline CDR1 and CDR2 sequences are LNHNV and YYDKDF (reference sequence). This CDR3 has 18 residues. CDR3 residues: CATSRDLTSGVSTDTQYF. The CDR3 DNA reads TGTGCCACCAGCAGAGATCTGACTAGCGGGGTGAGCACAGATACGCAGTATTTT.

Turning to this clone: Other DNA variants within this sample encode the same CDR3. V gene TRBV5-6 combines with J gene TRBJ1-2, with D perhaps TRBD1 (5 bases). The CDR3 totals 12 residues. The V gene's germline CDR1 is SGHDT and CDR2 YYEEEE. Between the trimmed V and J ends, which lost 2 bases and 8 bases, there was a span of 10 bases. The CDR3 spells CASSFQGNGYTF. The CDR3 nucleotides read TGTGCCAGCAGCTTTCAGGGAAACGGCTACACCTTC.

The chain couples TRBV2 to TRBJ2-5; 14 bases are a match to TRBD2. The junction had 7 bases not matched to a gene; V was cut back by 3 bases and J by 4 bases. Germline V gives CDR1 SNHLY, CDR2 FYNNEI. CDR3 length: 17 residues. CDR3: CASSETTSGGARETQYF. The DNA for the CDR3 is TGTGCCAGCAGTGAGACGACTAGCGGGGGGGCCCGAGAGACCCAGTACTTC. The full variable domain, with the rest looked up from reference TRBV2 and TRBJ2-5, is EPEVTQTPSHQVTQMGQEVILRCVPISNHLYFYWYRQILGQKVEFLVSFYNNEISEKSEIFDDQFSVERPDGSNFTLKIRSTKLEDSAMYFCASSETTSGGARETQYFGPGTRLLVL.

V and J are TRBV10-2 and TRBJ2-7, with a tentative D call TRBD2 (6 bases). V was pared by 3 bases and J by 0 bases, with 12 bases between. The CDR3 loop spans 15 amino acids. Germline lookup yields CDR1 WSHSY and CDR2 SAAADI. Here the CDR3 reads CASSDWDSASYEQYF. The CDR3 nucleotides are TGCGCCAGCAGTGATTGGGACTCTGCCTCCTACGAGCAGTACTTC.

The CDR3 DNA sequence: TGCGCCAGCAGCCAAGGGACCCAGGGGGCTCAAGAGACCCAGTACTTC. It specifies CASSQGTQGAQETQYF. The chain links TRBV4-3 to TRBJ2-5; 8 bases are a match to TRBD1. The CDR3 has 16 residues. Trimming at V came to 1 base and at J to 2 bases, leaving 6 bases not matched to a gene. Germline CDR1 and CDR2: LGHNA and YSLEER.

The chain's CDR3 is CASSLGTGGYEQYF. In DNA, the CDR3 is TGTGCCAGTAGTCTTGGGACAGGTGGCTACGAGCAGTACTTC. The chain employs TRBV19 and TRBJ2-7, with TRBD1 matching over 8 bases. CDR3 length equals 14 residues. V shed 5 bases, J shed 3 bases, and the junction held 6 bases outside the gene matches. Germline CDR1 is LNHDA and CDR2 is SQIVND (reference sequence). The full variable domain, with the rest looked up from reference TRBV19 and TRBJ2-7, is DGGITQSPKYLFRKEGQNVTLSCEQNLNHDAMYWYRQDPGQGLRLIYYSQIVNDFQKGDIAEGYSVSREKKESFPLTVTSAQKNPTAFYLCASSLGTGGYEQYFGPGTRLTVT.

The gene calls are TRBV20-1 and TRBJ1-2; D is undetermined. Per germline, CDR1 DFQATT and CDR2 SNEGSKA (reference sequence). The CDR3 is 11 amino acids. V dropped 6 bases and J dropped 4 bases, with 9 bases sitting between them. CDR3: CSAQQSYGYTF. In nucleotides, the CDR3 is TGCAGTGCACAACAGAGCTATGGCTACACCTTC.

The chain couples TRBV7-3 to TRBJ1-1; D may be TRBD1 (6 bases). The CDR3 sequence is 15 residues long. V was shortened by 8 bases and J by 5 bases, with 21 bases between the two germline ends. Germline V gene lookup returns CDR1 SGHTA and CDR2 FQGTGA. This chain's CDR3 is CASAPQTNRATEAFF. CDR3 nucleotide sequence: TGTGCCAGCGCCCCCCAGACCAACAGGGCGACTGAAGCTTTCTTT.

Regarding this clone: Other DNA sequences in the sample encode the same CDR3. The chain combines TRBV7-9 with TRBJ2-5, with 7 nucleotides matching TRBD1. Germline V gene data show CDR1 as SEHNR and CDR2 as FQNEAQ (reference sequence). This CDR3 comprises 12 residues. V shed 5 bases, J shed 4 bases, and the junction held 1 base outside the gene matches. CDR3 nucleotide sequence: TGTGCCAGCAGCCGACAGGGAGAGACCCAGTACTTC. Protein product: CASSRQGETQYF.

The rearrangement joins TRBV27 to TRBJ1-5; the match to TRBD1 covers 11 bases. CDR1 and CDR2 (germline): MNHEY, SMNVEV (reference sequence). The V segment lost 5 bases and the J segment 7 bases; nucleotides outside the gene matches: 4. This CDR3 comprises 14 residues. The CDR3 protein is CASSEGQGGQPQHF. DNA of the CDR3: TGTGCCAGCAGTGAGGGACAGGGGGGGCAGCCCCAGCATTTT.

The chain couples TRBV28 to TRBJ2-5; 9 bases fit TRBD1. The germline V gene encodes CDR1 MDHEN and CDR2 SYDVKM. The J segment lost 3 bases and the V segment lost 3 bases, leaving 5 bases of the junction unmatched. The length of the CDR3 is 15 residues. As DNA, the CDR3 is TGTGCCAGCAGTTTCTACAGGGGGCGCAAAGAGACCCAGTACTTC. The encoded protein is CASSFYRGRKETQYF.

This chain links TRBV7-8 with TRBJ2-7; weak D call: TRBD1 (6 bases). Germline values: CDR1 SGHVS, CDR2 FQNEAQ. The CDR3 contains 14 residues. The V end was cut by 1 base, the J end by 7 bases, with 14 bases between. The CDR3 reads CASSLVTGIWEQYF. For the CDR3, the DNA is TGTGCCAGCAGCTTAGTTACAGGGATTTGGGAGCAGTACTTC. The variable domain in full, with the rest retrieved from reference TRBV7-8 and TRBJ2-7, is GAGVSQSPRYKVAKRGQDVALRCDPISGHVSLFWYQQALGQGPEFLTYFQNEAQLDKSGLPSDRFFAERPEGSVSTLKIQRTQQEDSAVYLCASSLVTGIWEQYFGPGTRLTVT.

CDR3 nucleotide sequence: TGTGCCAGCAGCCCAGGGGTTACTGAAGCTTTCTTT. Protein product: CASSPGVTEAFF. The chain combines TRBV9 with TRBJ1-1, with D perhaps TRBD1 (6 bases). Germline loops: CDR1 SGDLS, CDR2 YYNGEE. The CDR3 loop spans 12 amino acids. The germline V and J ends were trimmed by 4 bases and 5 bases, with 9 bases remaining between them.

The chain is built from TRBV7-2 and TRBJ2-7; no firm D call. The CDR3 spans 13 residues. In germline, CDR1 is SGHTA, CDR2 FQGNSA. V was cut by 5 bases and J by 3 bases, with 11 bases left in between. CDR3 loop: CASSPQPHYEQYV. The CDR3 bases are TGTGCCAGCAGCCCTCAACCCCACTACGAGCAGTACGTC.

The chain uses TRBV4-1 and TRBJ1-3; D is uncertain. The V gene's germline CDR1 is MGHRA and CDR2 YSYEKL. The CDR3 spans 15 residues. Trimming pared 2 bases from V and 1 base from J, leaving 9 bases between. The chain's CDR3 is CASSQSRGSGNTIYF. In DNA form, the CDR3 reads TGCGCCAGCAGCCAATCTCGAGGTTCTGGAAACACCATATATTTT.

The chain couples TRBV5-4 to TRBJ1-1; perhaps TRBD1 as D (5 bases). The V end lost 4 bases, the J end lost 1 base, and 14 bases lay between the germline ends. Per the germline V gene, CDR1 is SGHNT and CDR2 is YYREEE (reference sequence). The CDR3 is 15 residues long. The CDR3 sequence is CASSHSRDENTEAFF. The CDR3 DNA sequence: TGTGCCAGCAGCCATTCCAGGGATGAGAACACTGAAGCTTTCTTT.

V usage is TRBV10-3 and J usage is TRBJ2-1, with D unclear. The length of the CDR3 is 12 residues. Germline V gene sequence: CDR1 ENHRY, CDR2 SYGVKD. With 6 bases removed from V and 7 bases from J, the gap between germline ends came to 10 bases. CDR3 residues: CAISLTTNEQFF. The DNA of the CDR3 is TGTGCCATCAGCTTAACGACTAATGAGCAGTTCTTC.

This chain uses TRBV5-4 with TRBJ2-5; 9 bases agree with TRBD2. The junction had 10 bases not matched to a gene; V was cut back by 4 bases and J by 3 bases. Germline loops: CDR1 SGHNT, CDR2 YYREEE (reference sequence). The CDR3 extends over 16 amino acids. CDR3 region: CASSPPGGGGEETQYF. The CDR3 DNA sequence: TGTGCCAGCAGCCCCCCTGGTGGCGGGGGGGAAGAGACCCAGTACTTC.

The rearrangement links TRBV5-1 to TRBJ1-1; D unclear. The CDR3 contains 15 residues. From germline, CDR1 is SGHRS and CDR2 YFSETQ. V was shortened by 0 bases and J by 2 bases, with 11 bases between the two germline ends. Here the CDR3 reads CASSLEPGGNTEAFF. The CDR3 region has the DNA TGCGCCAGCAGCTTGGAGCCGGGTGGAAACACTGAAGCTTTCTTT.

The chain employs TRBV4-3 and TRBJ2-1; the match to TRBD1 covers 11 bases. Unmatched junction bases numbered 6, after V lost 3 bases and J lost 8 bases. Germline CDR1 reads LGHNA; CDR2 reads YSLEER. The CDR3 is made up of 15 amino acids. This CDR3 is CASSQGDRGFDEQFF. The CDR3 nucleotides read TGCGCCAGCAGCCAGGGGGACAGGGGGTTTGATGAGCAGTTCTTC.

Here the CDR3 reads CASSGQLDSPLHF. CDR3 nucleotides: TGCGCCAGCAGTGGACAGTTAGACTCACCCCTCCACTTT. V usage is TRBV10-2 and J usage is TRBJ1-6; TRBD1 might be the D (5 bases). Trimming took 4 bases from V and 10 from J, leaving 11 bases between them. The CDR3 totals 13 residues. CDR1 is WSHSY, CDR2 SAAADI, per germline.

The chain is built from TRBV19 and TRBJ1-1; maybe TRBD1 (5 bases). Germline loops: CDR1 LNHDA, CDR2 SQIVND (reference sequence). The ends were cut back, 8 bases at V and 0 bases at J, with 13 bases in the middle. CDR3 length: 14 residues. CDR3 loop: CASYPGRMNTEAFF. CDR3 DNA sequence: TGTGCCAGTTACCCAGGGCGGATGAACACTGAAGCTTTCTTT.